This T cell receptor (beta chain) stems from a study of CD8+CD57+ T cells in acquired aplastic anemia. Germline V gene data show CDR1 as LNHDA and CDR2 as SQIVND (reference sequence). The V and J ends lost 4 bases and 11 bases respectively, with 16 bases between them. There are 13 residues in the CDR3. Genomic DNA constituted the template upon which TCR beta VDJ and CDR3 profiling was performed. TCRdb reanalysed the reads using MiXCR and keeps one entry per CDR3 protein. Of 150,000 to 200,000 distinct CDR3 sequences in the sample, less than 50% were seen once. Patients chosen for sequencing had CD8+CD57+ cells that had expanded, as shown by flow cytometry.

The J gene is TRBJ2-3, the V gene TRBV19; D uncertain. The sequencing sample was made of sorted CD4+, CD8+, or CD8+CD57+ T cells (not recorded which) from PBMCs. The TCR comes from a human donor with aplastic anemia. This CDR3 reads CASSTDDLGGQYF. The CDR3 DNA reads as TGTGCCAGTAGTACCGATGACCTGGGCGGGCAGTATTTT.